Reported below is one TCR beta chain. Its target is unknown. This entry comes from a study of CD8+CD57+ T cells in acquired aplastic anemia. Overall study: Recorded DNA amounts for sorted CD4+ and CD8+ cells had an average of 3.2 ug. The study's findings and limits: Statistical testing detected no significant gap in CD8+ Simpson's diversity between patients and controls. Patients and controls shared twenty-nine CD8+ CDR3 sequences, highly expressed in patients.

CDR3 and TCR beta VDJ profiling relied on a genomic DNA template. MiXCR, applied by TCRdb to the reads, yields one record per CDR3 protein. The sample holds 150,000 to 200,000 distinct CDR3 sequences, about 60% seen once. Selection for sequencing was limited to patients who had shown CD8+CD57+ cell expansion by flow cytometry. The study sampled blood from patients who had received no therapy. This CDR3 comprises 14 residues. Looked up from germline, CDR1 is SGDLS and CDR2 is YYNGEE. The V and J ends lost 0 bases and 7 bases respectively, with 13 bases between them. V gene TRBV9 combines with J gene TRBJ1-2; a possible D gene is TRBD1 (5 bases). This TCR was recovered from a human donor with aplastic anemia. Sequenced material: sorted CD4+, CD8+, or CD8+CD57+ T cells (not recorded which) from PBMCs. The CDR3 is CASSVDGGDFGYTF. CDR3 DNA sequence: TGTGCCAGCAGCGTAGACGGGGGAGACTTTGGCTACACCTTC.